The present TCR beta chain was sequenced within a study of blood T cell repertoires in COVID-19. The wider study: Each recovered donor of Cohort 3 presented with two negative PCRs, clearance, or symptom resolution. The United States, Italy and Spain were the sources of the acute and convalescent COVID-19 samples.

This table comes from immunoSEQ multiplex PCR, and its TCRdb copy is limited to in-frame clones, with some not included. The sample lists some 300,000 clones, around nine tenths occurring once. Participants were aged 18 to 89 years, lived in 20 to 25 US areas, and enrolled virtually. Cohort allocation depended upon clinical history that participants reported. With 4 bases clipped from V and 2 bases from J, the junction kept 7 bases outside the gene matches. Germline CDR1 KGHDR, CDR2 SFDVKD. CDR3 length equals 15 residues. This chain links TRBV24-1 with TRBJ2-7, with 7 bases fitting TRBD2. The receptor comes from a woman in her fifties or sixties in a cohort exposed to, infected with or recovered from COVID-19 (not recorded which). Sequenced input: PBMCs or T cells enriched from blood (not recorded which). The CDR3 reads CATSDRGGRAYEQYF. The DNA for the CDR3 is TGTGCCACCAGTGACCGAGGAGGGAGGGCCTACGAGCAGTACTTC.